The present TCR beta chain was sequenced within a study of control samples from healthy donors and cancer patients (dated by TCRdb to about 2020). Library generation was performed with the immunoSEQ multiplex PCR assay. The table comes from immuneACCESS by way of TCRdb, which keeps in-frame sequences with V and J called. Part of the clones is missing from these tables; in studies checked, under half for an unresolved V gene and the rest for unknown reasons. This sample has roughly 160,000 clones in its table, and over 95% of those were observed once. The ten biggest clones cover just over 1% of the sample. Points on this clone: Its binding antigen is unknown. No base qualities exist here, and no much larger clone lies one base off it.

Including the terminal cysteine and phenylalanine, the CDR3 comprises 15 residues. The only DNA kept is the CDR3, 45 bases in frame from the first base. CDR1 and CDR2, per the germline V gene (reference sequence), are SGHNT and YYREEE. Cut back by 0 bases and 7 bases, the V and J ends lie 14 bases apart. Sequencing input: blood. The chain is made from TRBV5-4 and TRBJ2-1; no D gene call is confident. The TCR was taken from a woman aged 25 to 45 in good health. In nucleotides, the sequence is TGTGCCAGCAGCTTGGTAGGGCCCGTGGGAAATGAGCAGTTCTTC. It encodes CASSLVGPVGNEQFF.